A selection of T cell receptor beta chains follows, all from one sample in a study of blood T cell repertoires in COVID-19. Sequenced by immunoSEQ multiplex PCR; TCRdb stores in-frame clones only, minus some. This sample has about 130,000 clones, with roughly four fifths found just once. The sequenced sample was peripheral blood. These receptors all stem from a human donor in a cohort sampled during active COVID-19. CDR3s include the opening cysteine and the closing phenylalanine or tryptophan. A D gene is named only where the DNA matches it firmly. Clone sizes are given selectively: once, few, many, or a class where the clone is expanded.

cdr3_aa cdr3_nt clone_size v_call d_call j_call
CASSLVGVAGRYNEQFF TGTGCCAGCAGCTTGGTGGGGGTAGCGGGGCGCTACAATGAGCAGTTCTTC - TRBV5-5 TRBD2 TRBJ2-1
CASSAGAGRRNSPLHF TGTGCCAGCAGCGCGGGGGCCGGACGGAGAAATTCACCCCTCCACTTT - TRBV7-8 - TRBJ1-6
CASSYGTGLTNEKLFF TGTGCCAGCAGTTATGGGACAGGGTTAACTAATGAAAAACTGTTTTTT - TRBV6-5 TRBD1 TRBJ1-4
CASGAAPLHF TGTGCCAGCGGGGCGGCACCCCTCCACTTT - TRBV28 - TRBJ1-6
CASSPRGYGYTF TGTGCCAGCAGTCCGCGCGGCTATGGCTACACCTTC - TRBV27 - TRBJ1-2
CASSPGQGGETQYF TGTGCCAGCTCACCGGGACAGGGTGGGGAGACCCAGTACTTC - TRBV18 TRBD1 TRBJ2-5
CASSGQGRSYEQYF TGTGCCAGCAGTGGACAGGGGCGCTCCTACGAGCAGTACTTC few TRBV2 TRBD1 TRBJ2-7
CASSLGTALGYTF TGTGCCAGCAGTTTAGGGACAGCCTTAGGCTACACCTTC many TRBV28 TRBD1 TRBJ1-2
CASSPGGGKGNYGYTF TGTGCCAGCAGCCCCGGGGGGGGGAAAGGGAACTATGGCTACACCTTC - TRBV7-8 - TRBJ1-2
CASSTRQGEAGELFF TGCGCCAGCAGCACAAGACAGGGGGAAGCCGGGGAGCTGTTTTTT - TRBV5-1 TRBD1 TRBJ2-2
CASSFHPRGYEQYF TGTGCCAGCAGTTTCCATCCTAGGGGTTACGAGCAGTACTTC few TRBV28 - TRBJ2-7
CASSQEPSGGFTKTQYF TGTGCCAGCAGCCAAGAACCTAGCGGGGGGTTCACCAAGACCCAGTACTTC once TRBV3-1/TRBV3-2 TRBD2 TRBJ2-5
CASTKAGGGLNEQFF TGTGCCAGCACCAAAGCGGGCGGGGGGTTGAATGAGCAGTTCTTC - TRBV7-2 TRBD2 TRBJ2-1
CASSEQGSSYEQYF TGCGCCAGCAGTGAACAGGGAAGCTCCTACGAGCAGTACTTC few TRBV5-1 - TRBJ2-7
CASSRTGNTEAFF TGTGCCAGCAGCCGGACAGGGAACACTGAAGCTTTCTTT - TRBV3-1/TRBV3-2 TRBD1 TRBJ1-1
CASSIRQGADTEAFF TGTGCCAGTAGTATTAGACAGGGGGCGGACACTGAAGCTTTCTTT - TRBV19 TRBD1 TRBJ1-1
CASSLARANSPLHF TGTGCCAGCAGCTTAGCCAGGGCCAATTCACCCCTCCACTTT once TRBV11-2 - TRBJ1-6
CAWSPRSDEQFF TGTGCCTGGAGTCCCCGGTCGGATGAGCAGTTCTTC once TRBV30 - TRBJ2-1
CASSLVVSGTTGELFF TGCGCCAGCAGCTTGGTGGTTAGCGGGACCACCGGGGAGCTGTTTTTT - TRBV5-1 TRBD2 TRBJ2-2
CASRPQRQVSYEQYF TGTGCCAGCAGACCCCAACGACAGGTCTCCTACGAGCAGTACTTC - TRBV6-5 - TRBJ2-7
CSASHSRGFDEAFF TGCAGTGCTAGTCACTCCAGGGGGTTCGATGAAGCTTTCTTT - TRBV20-1 TRBD1 TRBJ1-1
CASSEGGGTEAFF TGTGCCAGCAGTGAAGGGGGAGGGACTGAAGCTTTCTTT once TRBV6-4 - TRBJ1-1
CASSRNEKLFF TGTGCCAGCAGTCGGAATGAAAAACTGTTTTTT - TRBV7-9 - TRBJ1-4
CASSETSGGASEQFF TGTGCCAGCAGTGAAACTAGCGGGGGGGCGTCTGAGCAGTTCTTC - TRBV28 TRBD2 TRBJ2-1
CASSLGGYGGHSPLHF TGCGCCAGCAGCTTGGGAGGATACGGGGGGCATTCACCCCTCCACTTT - TRBV5-1 - TRBJ1-6
CASSLGGLRQGASYEQYF TGTGCCAGCAGCTTAGGAGGGCTTAGACAGGGAGCGTCCTACGAGCAGTACTTC many TRBV13 TRBD1 TRBJ2-7
CASSDRGTNEKLFF TGTGCCAGCAGTGACAGAGGTACTAATGAAAAACTGTTTTTT few TRBV2 - TRBJ1-4
CASSLSGTYEQYF TGCGCCAGCAGCTTGAGCGGCACCTACGAGCAGTACTTC - TRBV5-1 - TRBJ2-7
CASSQEEVEQFF TGTGCCAGCAGCCAAGAGGAGGTTGAGCAGTTCTTC - TRBV7-2 - TRBJ2-1
CASRTGGIDEQYF TGTGCCAGCAGGACAGGGGGTATCGACGAGCAGTACTTC - TRBV2 TRBD1 TRBJ2-7
CASSLAGNYGYTF TGTGCCAGCAGTTTGGCGGGGAACTATGGCTACACCTTC - TRBV28 - TRBJ1-2
CATSDPPRTGAYNSPLHF TGTGCCACCAGTGATCCGCCTCGGACAGGGGCCTATAATTCACCCCTCCACTTT - TRBV24-1 TRBD1 TRBJ1-6
CASSLPLGTVGDTIYF TGTGCCAGCAGTCTACCACTTGGGACAGTCGGGGACACCATATATTTT - TRBV28 TRBD1 TRBJ1-3
CASSLVVDEQYF TGTGCCAGCAGCTTAGTAGTGGACGAGCAGTACTTC - TRBV7-8 - TRBJ2-7
CASSSQKSNQPQHF TGTGCCAGCAGCTCACAGAAAAGCAATCAGCCCCAGCATTTT few TRBV7-9 - TRBJ1-5
CASSSGQGAAYNEQFF TGTGCCAGCAGTTCGGGACAGGGGGCCGCCTACAATGAGCAGTTCTTC - TRBV2 TRBD1 TRBJ2-1
CASSLATGANYEQYF TGTGCCAGCAGCTTGGCGACAGGGGCGAACTACGAGCAGTACTTC once TRBV5-4 TRBD1 TRBJ2-7
CASSQDPGGQGGELFF TGCGCCAGCAGCCAAGATCCGGGGGGGCAGGGCGGGGAGCTGTTTTTT many TRBV4-1 TRBD2 TRBJ2-2
CASSPTGQGQPQHF TGTGCCAGCAGCCCAACAGGGCAGGGTCAGCCCCAGCATTTT - TRBV3-1/TRBV3-2 - TRBJ1-5
CASSTGQLEAFF TGCGCCAGCAGCACGGGACAGCTAGAAGCTTTCTTT - TRBV5-1 TRBD1 TRBJ1-1
CAWSSLPRDRGLGYF TGTGCCTGGAGTTCTCTGCCCCGGGACAGGGGTTTGGGCTACTTC few TRBV30 TRBD1 TRBJ2-5
CSVEGLAGLQETQYF TGCAGCGTTGAGGGTCTAGCGGGGCTTCAAGAGACCCAGTACTTC many TRBV29-1 TRBD2 TRBJ2-5
CASSPEDPSTDTQYF TGCGCCAGCAGCCCGGAGGATCCCAGCACAGATACGCAGTATTTT - TRBV5-1 - TRBJ2-3
CASSLGEFNQPQHF TGTGCCAGCAGCTTGGGAGAGTTTAATCAGCCCCAGCATTTT - TRBV5-5 - TRBJ1-5
CASRLAGNEQYF TGTGCCAGCAGACTAGCGGGGAACGAGCAGTACTTC - TRBV2 TRBD2 TRBJ2-7
CASSKRGQGGTEAFF TGTGCCAGCAGTAAGCGGGGACAGGGTGGAACTGAAGCTTTCTTT - TRBV6-5 TRBD1 TRBJ1-1
CASSLTLDRGIYEQYF TGTGCCAGCTCACTCACGCTGGACAGGGGTATCTACGAGCAGTACTTC - TRBV18 TRBD1 TRBJ2-7
CASRLAGGRQETQYF TGTGCCAGCAGACTAGCGGGGGGGCGTCAAGAGACCCAGTACTTC - TRBV28 TRBD2 TRBJ2-5
CASSEIGLSTDTQYF TGTGCCAGCAGTGAAATTGGGCTTAGCACAGATACGCAGTATTTT - TRBV2 - TRBJ2-3
CATSSSRAYTDTQYF TGTGCCACCAGCAGTTCGCGGGCATACACAGATACGCAGTATTTT - TRBV15 - TRBJ2-3
CASSLVQGPTGELFF TGTGCCAGCAGCTTAGTACAGGGGCCTACCGGGGAGCTGTTTTTT - TRBV7-8 TRBD1 TRBJ2-2
CASSIGQGVVDEQFF TGTGCCAGTAGTATAGGGCAGGGGGTCGTTGATGAGCAGTTCTTC - TRBV19 TRBD1 TRBJ2-1